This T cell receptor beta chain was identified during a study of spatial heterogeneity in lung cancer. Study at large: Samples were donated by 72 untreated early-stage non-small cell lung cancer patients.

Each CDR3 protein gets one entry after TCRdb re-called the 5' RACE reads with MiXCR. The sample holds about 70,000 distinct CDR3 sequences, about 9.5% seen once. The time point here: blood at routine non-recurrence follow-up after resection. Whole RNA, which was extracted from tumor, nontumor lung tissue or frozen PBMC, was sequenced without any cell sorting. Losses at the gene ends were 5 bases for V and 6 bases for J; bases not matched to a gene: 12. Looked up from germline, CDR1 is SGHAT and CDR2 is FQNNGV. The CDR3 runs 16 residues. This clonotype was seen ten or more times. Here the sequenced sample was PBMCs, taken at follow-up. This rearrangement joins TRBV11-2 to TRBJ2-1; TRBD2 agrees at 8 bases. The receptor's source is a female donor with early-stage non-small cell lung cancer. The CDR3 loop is CASSNGLAGAGNEQFF. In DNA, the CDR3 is TGTGCCAGCAGCAATGGACTAGCCGGAGCGGGCAATGAGCAGTTCTTC.